The 29 T cell receptor beta chains below were found in one sample sequenced in a study of control samples from healthy donors and cancer patients. Some clones are missing from TCRdb's copy, which holds only in-frame ones; the method was immunoSEQ multiplex PCR. The sample consists of under 200,000 clones, 75% to 95% of them appearing once. The sequencing sample was made of blood. The receptors stem from a woman aged 30 to 39 in good health.

CDR3 amino acids: CASSEPGLAHNEQFF. The DNA for the CDR3 is TGTGCCAGCAGCGAACCGGGACTAGCCCACAATGAGCAGTTCTTC. The J gene is TRBJ2-1, the V gene TRBV7-2; 9 nucleotides align to TRBD2. This CDR3 is 15 amino acids long. V lost 5 bases and J lost 5; bases outside the gene matches: 7. The germline CDR1 and CDR2 sequences are SGHTA and FQGNSA.

Points on this clone: The sample holds other DNA sequences that translate to the same CDR3. The genes are TRBV18 and TRBJ2-5, with D uncertain. Germline loops: CDR1 KGHSH, CDR2 LQKENI. The CDR3 sequence is 13 residues long. Trimming stripped 4 bases from V and 1 base from J, with 7 bases between. This CDR3 reads CASSQGLQETQYF. The CDR3 DNA is TGTGCCAGCTCACAGGGCCTCCAAGAGACCCAGTACTTC.

The rearrangement joins TRBV5-1 to TRBJ1-1; D is unclear. The CDR3 totals 13 residues. Germline CDR1 SGHRS, CDR2 YFSETQ. The V end lost 4 bases, the J end lost 3 bases, and 10 bases lay between the germline ends. CDR3 residues: CASSASGYTEAFF. CDR3 coding DNA: TGCGCCAGCAGCGCGAGCGGGTACACTGAAGCTTTCTTT.

This chain links TRBV4-3 with TRBJ2-7; 9 nucleotides match TRBD2. V trimming: 1 base; J trimming: 2 bases; junction bases outside the gene matches: 3. CDR1 and CDR2 from the germline V gene are LGHNA and YSLEER. This CDR3 is 15 amino acids long. The CDR3 is CASSQGLAGTYEQYF. CDR3 DNA: TGCGCCAGCAGCCAAGGGCTAGCGGGGACCTACGAGCAGTACTTC.

This clone occurred a few times. This chain links TRBV5-6 with TRBJ1-2; D remains ambiguous. V was cut by 4 bases and J by 7 bases, with 11 bases left in between. The V gene's germline CDR1 is SGHDT and CDR2 YYEEEE. The CDR3 loop spans 12 amino acids. CDR3 amino acids: CASSLQAVGYTF. The CDR3 region has the DNA TGTGCCAGCAGCCTTCAAGCAGTTGGCTACACCTTC.

The chain carries TRBV6-5 and TRBJ2-3; possibly TRBD1 for D (6 bases). The CDR3 has 15 amino acids. The germline V gene encodes CDR1 MNHEY and CDR2 SVGAGI. V lost 5 bases, J lost 0 bases, and 12 bases lay in between. The CDR3, as DNA: TGTGCCAGCAGTCCGACAGGCCCTAGCACAGATACGCAGTATTTT. Translated, it gives CASSPTGPSTDTQYF.

Remarks on this clone: Additional DNA sequences in this sample encode the identical CDR3. J is TRBJ2-7 and V is TRBV15, with D possibly matching TRBD2 (5 bases). V was cut by 0 bases and J by 3 bases, with 6 bases left in between. Germline CDR1 LNHNV, CDR2 YYDKDF (reference sequence). The CDR3 is 13 amino acids. The CDR3 region has the DNA TGTGCCACCAGCAGAGATACTAGCTACGAGCAGTACTTC. This translates into CATSRDTSYEQYF.

The rearrangement links TRBV19 to TRBJ1-1; D may be TRBD1 (5 bases). Germline CDR1 and CDR2: LNHDA and SQIVND (reference sequence). The CDR3 has 15 amino acids. V gave up 6 bases and J gave up 0 bases, with 14 bases separating them. The CDR3: CASRTPGRMNTEAFF. The CDR3 DNA follows: TGTGCCAGTAGAACCCCGGGACGGATGAACACTGAAGCTTTCTTT.

The chain employs TRBV30 and TRBJ2-3; D might be TRBD2 (6 bases). The CDR3 extends over 13 amino acids. The germline V and J ends were trimmed by 0 bases and 2 bases, with 6 bases remaining between them. Germline V gene sequence: CDR1 GTSNPN, CDR2 SVGIG (reference sequence). The CDR3 DNA follows: TGTGCCTGGAGTGTACTAGCCACAGATACGCAGTATTTT. It codes for CAWSVLATDTQYF.

The chain carries TRBV7-3 and TRBJ2-1; 10 bases map to TRBD2. The CDR3 loop spans 15 amino acids. The germline V gene has CDR1 SGHTA and CDR2 FQGTGA. Trimming cost V 5 bases and J 3 bases; bases outside gene matches: 4. CDR3 amino acids: CASSQGLADYNEQFF. In nucleotides, the CDR3 is TGTGCCAGCAGCCAAGGACTAGCGGACTACAATGAGCAGTTCTTC.

The chain has TRBV29-1 and TRBJ2-1, with TRBD2 matching 14 bases. The CDR3 is 15 amino acids. The V and J ends lost 7 bases and 0 bases, in that order; junction bases with no gene match: 2. Germline-derived CDR1 and CDR2 are SQVTM and ANQGSEA. The CDR3 region is CSGLAGGASYNEQFF. For the CDR3, the DNA is TGCAGCGGACTAGCGGGGGGGGCCTCCTACAATGAGCAGTTCTTC.

V and J are TRBV6-6 and TRBJ1-2, with TRBD1 identical over 7 bases. Trimming at V came to 4 bases and at J to 0 bases, leaving 5 bases not matched to a gene. CDR3 length equals 15 residues. CDR1 is MNHNY and CDR2 is SVGAGI in the germline V gene (reference sequence). CDR3 sequence reads: CASSSGQVANYGYTF. In DNA, the CDR3 is TGTGCCAGCAGTTCCGGACAGGTAGCTAACTATGGCTACACCTTC.

This rearrangement joins TRBV28 to TRBJ1-5, with a possible D match to TRBD1 (5 bases). This CDR3 spans 14 amino acids. Germline-derived CDR1 and CDR2 are MDHEN and SYDVKM. V was cut by 3 bases and J by 2 bases, with 8 bases left in between. The CDR3 sequence: CASSFRDGNQPQHF. The CDR3 DNA is TGTGCCAGCAGTTTTCGGGACGGCAATCAGCCCCAGCATTTT.

The sample holds one count of this clone. The chain carries TRBV30 and TRBJ2-2; 7 nucleotides agree with TRBD1. The CDR3 runs 14 residues. The J segment lost 5 bases and the V segment lost 3 bases, leaving 6 bases of the junction unmatched. Germline CDR1 is GTSNPN and CDR2 is SVGIG (reference sequence). The CDR3 here is CAWSVTGLTGELFF. The DNA of the CDR3 is TGTGCCTGGAGCGTGACAGGGCTAACCGGGGAGCTGTTTTTT.

This sequence joins TRBV6-1 and TRBJ1-3, with D unresolved. The CDR3 is 15 amino acids. Trimming removed 2 bases from V and 2 bases from J, with 10 bases in between. Germline-derived CDR1 and CDR2 are MNHNS and SASEGT. The CDR3, as DNA: TGTGCCAGCAGTGAAATGTGGCTGGCTGGAAACACCATATATTTT. It yields the protein CASSEMWLAGNTIYF.

J is TRBJ1-1 and V is TRBV28; D is possibly TRBD1 (5 bases). Germline-derived CDR1 and CDR2 are MDHEN and SYDVKM. V was shortened by 3 bases and J by 0 bases, with 8 bases between the two germline ends. The CDR3 is 14 amino acids. The CDR3 is CASSFRGVNTEAFF. CDR3 coding DNA: TGTGCCAGCAGTTTTCGGGGGGTGAACACTGAAGCTTTCTTT.

In this sample, this clone turned up once. The CDR3 spells CASSPRTRYNEQFF. The DNA for the CDR3 is TGTGCCAGCAGCCCGAGGACCCGGTACAATGAGCAGTTCTTC. This chain joins TRBV5-8 and TRBJ2-1; D is unresolved. V was cut by 4 bases and J by 4 bases, with 12 bases left in between. Germline V gives CDR1 SGHTS, CDR2 YDEGEE. The CDR3 has 14 amino acids. Full variable domain (outside the CDR3, taken from reference TRBV5-8 and TRBJ2-1): EAGVTQSPTHLIKTRGQQATLRCSPISGHTSVYWYQQALGLGLQFLLWYDEGEERNRGNFPPRFSGRQFPNYSSELNVNALELEDSALYLCASSPRTRYNEQFFGPGTRLTVL.

This clone was picked up one time. The V and J genes are TRBV18 and TRBJ2-3, with TRBD1 matching 9 bases. The CDR3 sequence is 15 residues long. The V and J ends lost 7 bases and 4 bases, in that order; junction bases with no gene match: 9. In germline, CDR1 is KGHSH, CDR2 LQKENI. Here the CDR3 DNA reads TGTGCCAGCTTCCCCCGGGACAGGGTTTCAGATACGCAGTATTTT. Translated, it gives CASFPRDRVSDTQYF.

The V and J genes are TRBV6-5 and TRBJ2-5; TRBD1 agrees at 11 bases. Germline loops: CDR1 MNHEY, CDR2 SVGAGI. This CDR3 region has 14 residues. V was pared by 4 bases and J by 4 bases, with 2 bases of the junction left unmatched. The DNA for the CDR3 is TGTGCCAGCAGTTGGGACAGGGGGTCAGAGACCCAGTACTTC. Translated: CASSWDRGSETQYF.

The rearrangement uses TRBV7-8 and TRBJ2-1; 11 bases match TRBD2. From germline, CDR1 is SGHVS and CDR2 FQNEAQ. This CDR3 has 16 residues. The V and J ends lost 1 base and 7 bases, in that order; junction bases with no gene match: 6. The CDR3 is CASSLGFSGRGNEQFF. CDR3 DNA: TGTGCCAGCAGCTTAGGGTTTAGCGGGAGGGGGAATGAGCAGTTCTTC.

The sample holds one count of this clone. V usage is TRBV5-1 and J usage is TRBJ1-4, with D hard to call. Trimming left V 0 bases short and J 0 bases short, with 0 bases between. There are 13 residues in the CDR3. Germline V lookup: CDR1 SGHRS, CDR2 YFSETQ. The CDR3 sequence: CASSLATNEKLFF. The CDR3 region has the DNA TGCGCCAGCAGCTTGGCAACTAATGAAAAACTGTTTTTT.

V usage is TRBV7-2 and J usage is TRBJ1-3; D not resolved. CDR1 and CDR2 (germline): SGHTA, FQGNSA. The CDR3 is made up of 13 amino acids. V was clipped by 1 base and J by 4 bases, with 5 bases between them. The CDR3 protein is CASSLGAGNTIYF. The DNA of the CDR3 is TGTGCCAGCAGCTTAGGAGCGGGAAACACCATATATTTT.

The J gene is TRBJ2-6, the V gene TRBV7-2; no clear D. CDR1 SGHTA and CDR2 FQGNSA come from the germline V gene. With 3 bases removed from V and 7 bases from J, the gap between germline ends came to 10 bases. The length of the CDR3 is 14 residues. The CDR3: CASSFYGEANVLTF. CDR3 nucleotides: TGTGCCAGCAGCTTTTATGGGGAAGCCAACGTCCTGACTTTC.

The chain recombines TRBV7-9 with TRBJ1-1; unclear D gene. This CDR3 is 12 amino acids long. V lost 5 bases and J lost 2, with 6 bases in between. The germline V gene encodes CDR1 SEHNR and CDR2 FQNEAQ (reference sequence). CDR3 protein: CASSTQNTEAFF. The CDR3 DNA reads as TGTGCCAGCAGCACCCAAAACACTGAAGCTTTCTTT.

This clone showed up just a few times. This chain joins TRBV11-3 and TRBJ1-1; 7 bases align to TRBD1. This CDR3 has 14 residues. CDR1 is SGHNT, CDR2 YENEEA, per germline. The ends lost 8 bases at V and 4 bases at J; junction bases unmatched: 10. The CDR3 reads CASQRGRVTTEAFF. The CDR3 DNA follows: TGTGCCAGCCAAAGGGGGCGGGTGACCACTGAAGCTTTCTTT.

The chain combines TRBV2 with TRBJ2-1; 10 positions agree with TRBD2. Germline V gene lookup returns CDR1 SNHLY and CDR2 FYNNEI. The CDR3 consists of 15 residues. J lost 2 bases, V lost 4 bases, and 2 bases had no gene match. The CDR3 protein is CASSASGSPYNEQFF. The CDR3 DNA sequence: TGTGCCAGCAGTGCTAGCGGGAGTCCCTACAATGAGCAGTTCTTC.

The J gene is TRBJ1-1, the V gene TRBV19; 8 nucleotides align to TRBD1. CDR3 size: 15 residues. The germline V gene has CDR1 LNHDA and CDR2 SQIVND (reference sequence). The trim removed 6 bases at V and 1 base at J, leaving 7 bases unmatched. CDR3 residues: CASRPGTGKNTEAFF. In DNA, the CDR3 is TGTGCCAGTAGACCTGGGACAGGAAAGAACACTGAAGCTTTCTTT.

This clone has at least ten counts. V gene TRBV10-2 combines with J gene TRBJ1-1, with 9 bases aligning to TRBD1. V gave up 6 bases and J gave up 1 base; unmatched junction bases: 3. CDR3 length: 14 residues. The V gene's germline CDR1 is WSHSY and CDR2 SAAADI. CDR3 sequence reads: CASRPGQGNTEAFF. In DNA, the CDR3 is TGCGCCAGCAGACCGGGACAGGGGAACACTGAAGCTTTCTTT.

The chain carries TRBV11-2 and TRBJ2-3; 9 nucleotides align to TRBD1. The V gene's germline CDR1 is SGHAT and CDR2 FQNNGV. There are 16 residues in the CDR3. V lost 2 bases to trimming and J lost 0 bases; unmatched junction nucleotides: 3. The CDR3 bases are TGTGCCAGCAGCTTATGGACAGGGGCTAGCACAGATACGCAGTATTTT. This sequence encodes CASSLWTGASTDTQYF.